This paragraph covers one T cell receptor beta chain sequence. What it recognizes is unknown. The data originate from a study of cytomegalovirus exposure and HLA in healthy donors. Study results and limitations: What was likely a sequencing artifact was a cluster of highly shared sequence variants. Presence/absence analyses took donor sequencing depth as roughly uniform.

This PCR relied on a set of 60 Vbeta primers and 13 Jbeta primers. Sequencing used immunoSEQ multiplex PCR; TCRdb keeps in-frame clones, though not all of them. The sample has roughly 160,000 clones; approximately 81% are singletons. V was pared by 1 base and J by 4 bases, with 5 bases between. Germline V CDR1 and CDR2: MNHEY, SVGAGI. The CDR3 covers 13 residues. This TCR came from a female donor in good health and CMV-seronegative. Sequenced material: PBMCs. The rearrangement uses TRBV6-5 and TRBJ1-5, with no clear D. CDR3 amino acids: CASSYLRNQPQHF. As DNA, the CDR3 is TGTGCCAGCAGTTACTTGAGGAATCAGCCCCAGCATTTT.